A selection of T cell receptor beta chains follows, all from one sample in a study of cytomegalovirus exposure and HLA in healthy donors. TCRdb's table, derived via immunoSEQ multiplex PCR, lists solely in-frame clones and lacks some. This table has 100,000 or so clones, less than 85% appearing once. Input material: PBMCs. The receptors here all came from a man under 40 in good health and CMV-seropositive. Each CDR3 is given with its conserved first and last residue. The D gene is left open where the match is weak. The size entry is marked missing in some rows and otherwise reads once, few, many or a size class.

v_gene: TRBV18; abundance: -; d_gene: -; j_gene: TRBJ2-1; CDR3nt: TGTGCCAGCTCACTTAAGAGGGGACACGAGCAGTTCTTC; CDR3aa: CASSLKRGHEQFF
v_gene: TRBV29-1; abundance: once; d_gene: TRBD2; j_gene: TRBJ2-3; CDR3nt: TGCAGCGTCCCATTTAAAGGACTAGCGGGAGGCAAAATAGATACGCAGTATTTT; CDR3aa: CSVPFKGLAGGKIDTQYF
v_gene: TRBV4-2; abundance: -; d_gene: TRBD1; j_gene: TRBJ1-2; CDR3nt: TGTGCCAGCAGCCCGGGGACAGTCTATGGCTACACCTTC; CDR3aa: CASSPGTVYGYTF
v_gene: TRBV6-5; abundance: -; d_gene: -; j_gene: TRBJ1-1; CDR3nt: TGTGCCAGCAAGAGAGACACTGAAGCTTTCTTT; CDR3aa: CASKRDTEAFF
v_gene: TRBV4-1; abundance: -; d_gene: -; j_gene: TRBJ2-5; CDR3nt: TGCGCCAGCAGCCAAGCTAGCGAGACCCAGTACTTC; CDR3aa: CASSQASETQYF
v_gene: TRBV5-4; abundance: -; d_gene: -; j_gene: TRBJ1-2; CDR3nt: TGTGCCAGCAGCTTGGTGCAGGGTGGCTATGGCTACACCTTC; CDR3aa: CASSLVQGGYGYTF
v_gene: TRBV6-5; abundance: few; d_gene: -; j_gene: TRBJ1-1; CDR3nt: TGTGCCAGCAGCCAACTCCTAAACTCGGGCACTGAAGCTTTCTTT; CDR3aa: CASSQLLNSGTEAFF
v_gene: TRBV5-1; abundance: -; d_gene: TRBD2; j_gene: TRBJ2-3; CDR3nt: TGCGCCAGCAGCTTGCTACCGACTAGCGAGTCAGATACGCAGTATTTT; CDR3aa: CASSLLPTSESDTQYF
v_gene: TRBV6-1; abundance: -; d_gene: TRBD1; j_gene: TRBJ1-6; CDR3nt: TGTGCCAGCAGTGTCCAGGGGGACGACTCACCCCTCCACTTT; CDR3aa: CASSVQGDDSPLHF
v_gene: TRBV7-2; abundance: -; d_gene: -; j_gene: TRBJ1-1; CDR3nt: TGTGCCAGCAGCTTCGGGATGGAAACTGAAGCTTTCTTT; CDR3aa: CASSFGMETEAFF
v_gene: TRBV5-4; abundance: -; d_gene: TRBD1; j_gene: TRBJ1-2; CDR3nt: TGTGCCAGCAGCCACGGACAGGGGGCGTCCCTTTATGGCTACACCTTC; CDR3aa: CASSHGQGASLYGYTF
v_gene: TRBV10-3; abundance: medium-sized; d_gene: -; j_gene: TRBJ2-2; CDR3nt: TGTGCCATCAAGGGGGAGACCGGGGAGCTGTTTTTT; CDR3aa: CAIKGETGELFF
v_gene: TRBV5-4; abundance: -; d_gene: -; j_gene: TRBJ2-2; CDR3nt: TGTGCCAGCCAGGACACCTGGGATACCGGGGAGCTGTTTTTT; CDR3aa: CASQDTWDTGELFF
v_gene: TRBV15; abundance: -; d_gene: TRBD2; j_gene: TRBJ2-1; CDR3nt: TGTGCCACCAGCAGAGATCTTAGCGGGGGGGCCCATGAGCAGTTCTTC; CDR3aa: CATSRDLSGGAHEQFF
v_gene: TRBV5-5; abundance: -; d_gene: -; j_gene: TRBJ1-6; CDR3nt: TGTGCCAGCAGCCTTCAGGGTGGAAGTTCACCCCTCCACTTT; CDR3aa: CASSLQGGSSPLHF
v_gene: TRBV28; abundance: -; d_gene: TRBD1; j_gene: TRBJ1-1; CDR3nt: TGTGCCAGCAGCCGGACAGGTTACACTGAAGCTTTCTTT; CDR3aa: CASSRTGYTEAFF
v_gene: TRBV5-4; abundance: -; d_gene: -; j_gene: TRBJ1-1; CDR3nt: TGTGCCAGCAGCACCCCCCGGGGGAACACTGAAGCTTTCTTT; CDR3aa: CASSTPRGNTEAFF
v_gene: TRBV5-1; abundance: few; d_gene: TRBD2; j_gene: TRBJ2-2; CDR3nt: TGCGCCAGCAGCTTTGCGGGGGGGGACAGAGGTCCCCCTGCGAACACCGGGGAGCTGTTTTTT; CDR3aa: CASSFAGGDRGPPANTGELFF
v_gene: TRBV25-1; abundance: -; d_gene: -; j_gene: TRBJ1-2; CDR3nt: TGTGCCAGCTCCCTTTTTAGTGGTGGCTACACCTTC; CDR3aa: CASSLFSGGYTF
v_gene: TRBV5-4; abundance: -; d_gene: TRBD2; j_gene: TRBJ2-2; CDR3nt: TGTGCCAGCAGCTTTGGCCTAGCGGGTTTTTCGACCGGGGAGCTGTTTTTT; CDR3aa: CASSFGLAGFSTGELFF
v_gene: TRBV9; abundance: -; d_gene: TRBD2; j_gene: TRBJ2-3; CDR3nt: TGTGCCAGCTCCCCATACGGGACTAGCGGGAGTGCGACCACAGATACGCAGTATTTT; CDR3aa: CASSPYGTSGSATTDTQYF
v_gene: TRBV25-1; abundance: -; d_gene: -; j_gene: TRBJ2-2; CDR3nt: TGTGCCAGCAGTGTCTCTGCGGAAGCGACCGGGGAGCTGTTTTTT; CDR3aa: CASSVSAEATGELFF
v_gene: TRBV6-6; abundance: -; d_gene: -; j_gene: TRBJ2-5; CDR3nt: TGTGCCAGCAGTTATGAGGGAGAGACCCAGTACTTC; CDR3aa: CASSYEGETQYF
v_gene: TRBV7-9; abundance: -; d_gene: -; j_gene: TRBJ2-7; CDR3nt: TGTGCCAGCAGCTTGTCCGACTTGACCTACGAGCAGTACTTC; CDR3aa: CASSLSDLTYEQYF
v_gene: TRBV2; abundance: -; d_gene: -; j_gene: TRBJ1-4; CDR3nt: TGTGCCAGCAGAGGACAGCCTAATGAAAAACTGTTTTTT; CDR3aa: CASRGQPNEKLFF
v_gene: TRBV7-9; abundance: -; d_gene: TRBD2; j_gene: TRBJ2-5; CDR3nt: TGTTCCAGCAGCTCCCTAGCGGGGGGAGAGACCCAGTACTTC; CDR3aa: CSSSSLAGGETQYF
v_gene: TRBV5-1; abundance: -; d_gene: TRBD2; j_gene: TRBJ2-5; CDR3nt: TGCGCCAGCAGCCGTAGCGGGGGGGCCCTAGAGACCCAGTACTTC; CDR3aa: CASSRSGGALETQYF
v_gene: TRBV6-6; abundance: -; d_gene: TRBD1; j_gene: TRBJ2-1; CDR3nt: TGTGCCAGCAGACCAACCGGGACAGGGGCCAATGAGCAGTTCTTC; CDR3aa: CASRPTGTGANEQFF
v_gene: TRBV27; abundance: once; d_gene: TRBD1; j_gene: TRBJ1-1; CDR3nt: TGTGCCAGCAGTTCTCGGACAGGGGACACTGAAGCTTTCTTT; CDR3aa: CASSSRTGDTEAFF
v_gene: TRBV6-5; abundance: many; d_gene: -; j_gene: TRBJ1-1; CDR3nt: TGTGCCAGCAGTCGGAGCTTAATCACTGAAGCTTTCTTT; CDR3aa: CASSRSLITEAFF
v_gene: TRBV5-4; abundance: -; d_gene: -; j_gene: TRBJ1-5; CDR3nt: TGTGCCAGCAGCTTGAAGGGGCAGCCCCAGCATTTT; CDR3aa: CASSLKGQPQHF
v_gene: TRBV6-1; abundance: -; d_gene: TRBD1; j_gene: TRBJ1-4; CDR3nt: TGTGCCAGCAGCCCGGGACAGGGGTATGAAAAACTGTTTTTT; CDR3aa: CASSPGQGYEKLFF
v_gene: TRBV7-2; abundance: -; d_gene: -; j_gene: TRBJ2-3; CDR3nt: TGTGCCAGCAGCTCTACCTCCCGGAGCACAGATACGCAGTATTTT; CDR3aa: CASSSTSRSTDTQYF
v_gene: TRBV13; abundance: -; d_gene: TRBD2; j_gene: TRBJ2-3; CDR3nt: TGTGCCAGCAGCCCCCGGGGGGGGGCAGATACGCAGTATTTT; CDR3aa: CASSPRGGADTQYF
v_gene: TRBV4-3; abundance: -; d_gene: TRBD1; j_gene: TRBJ1-4; CDR3nt: TGCGCCAGCAGCCATGCCGCCGGGACAGGGGTAGAAAAACTGTTTTTT; CDR3aa: CASSHAAGTGVEKLFF
v_gene: TRBV5-1; abundance: -; d_gene: TRBD2; j_gene: TRBJ2-1; CDR3nt: TGCGCCAGCAGCTTGGATTCTAGCGGTCTGGGGGAGCAGTTCTTC; CDR3aa: CASSLDSSGLGEQFF
v_gene: TRBV6-5; abundance: -; d_gene: TRBD1; j_gene: TRBJ1-2; CDR3nt: TGTGCCAGCAGCTACCGATCAGGGGGAGGTGGCTACACCTTC; CDR3aa: CASSYRSGGGGYTF
v_gene: TRBV6-1; abundance: -; d_gene: TRBD1; j_gene: TRBJ1-5; CDR3nt: TGTGCCAGCAGTGTTGTAGACAGGGGCAATCAGCCCCAGCATTTT; CDR3aa: CASSVVDRGNQPQHF
v_gene: TRBV7-2; abundance: -; d_gene: -; j_gene: TRBJ1-2; CDR3nt: TGTGCCAGCAGCTTAGCATCCGGGGGGCGAGGCTACACCTTC; CDR3aa: CASSLASGGRGYTF
v_gene: TRBV29-1; abundance: -; d_gene: -; j_gene: TRBJ2-7; CDR3nt: TGCAGCGTAGTACCCGGGGCCTACGAGCAGTACTTC; CDR3aa: CSVVPGAYEQYF
v_gene: TRBV6-1; abundance: -; d_gene: -; j_gene: TRBJ1-3; CDR3nt: TGTGCCAGCAGTGCGGGGGCTGGAAACACCATATATTTT; CDR3aa: CASSAGAGNTIYF
v_gene: TRBV6-5; abundance: -; d_gene: TRBD1; j_gene: TRBJ1-2; CDR3nt: TGTGCCAGCAGTGACAGGGGTTTGTATGGCTACACCTTC; CDR3aa: CASSDRGLYGYTF